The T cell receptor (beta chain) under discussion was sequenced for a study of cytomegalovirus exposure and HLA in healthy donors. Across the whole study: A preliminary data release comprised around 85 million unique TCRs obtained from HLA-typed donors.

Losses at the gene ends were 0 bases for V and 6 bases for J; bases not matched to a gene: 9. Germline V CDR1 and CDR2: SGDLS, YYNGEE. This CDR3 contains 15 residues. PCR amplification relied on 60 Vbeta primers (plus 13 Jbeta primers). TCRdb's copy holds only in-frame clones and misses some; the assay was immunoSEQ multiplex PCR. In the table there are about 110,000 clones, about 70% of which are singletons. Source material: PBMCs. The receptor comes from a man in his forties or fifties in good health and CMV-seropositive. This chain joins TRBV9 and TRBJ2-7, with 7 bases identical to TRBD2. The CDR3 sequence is CASSVAGLAEGEQYF. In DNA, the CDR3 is TGTGCCAGCAGCGTAGCGGGTCTAGCGGAGGGCGAGCAGTACTTC.